A single T cell receptor (beta chain) is shown here with its context. The germline V gene encodes CDR1 MNHNY and CDR2 SVGAGI (reference sequence). This CDR3 has 14 residues. The data derive from a study of immune characterization of retroperitoneal liposarcoma. TCRdb itself ran the PCR reads through MiXCR, one entry per CDR3 protein. The sample consists of 8,500 to 14,000 distinct CDR3 sequences, 40% to 55% of them appearing once. The sample was tumor tissue. This chain joins TRBV6-6 and TRBJ2-1, with 8 positions matching TRBD1. Judging by the DNA end, TRBJ2-7 fits better; the J call may be wrong. This clonotype was sampled from a female donor with retroperitoneal liposarcoma. CDR3 sequence: CASTGQGLSYEQYF. CDR3 in DNA: TGTGCCAGCACCGGACAGGGCCTCTCCTACGAGCAGTACTTC.